A single sample is the source of the 29 T cell receptor beta chains below, sequenced in a study of blood T cell repertoires in COVID-19. Generated by immunoSEQ multiplex PCR, the TCRdb table keeps only in-frame clones and is missing some. The table lists around 340,000 clones, 80% to 90% of them singletons, with 4% to 5% in the top ten. Material: PBMCs or T cells enriched from blood (not recorded which). The receptors derive from a woman in her 40s with acute COVID-19.

The rearrangement uses TRBV28 and TRBJ2-7; TRBD2 agrees at 10 bases. J lost 4 bases, V lost 6 bases, and 9 bases had no gene match. The germline V gene has CDR1 MDHEN and CDR2 SYDVKM. The CDR3 runs 15 residues. CDR3 in amino acids: CASSSSGRAIYEQYF. The CDR3 DNA reads as TGTGCCAGCAGCTCGAGCGGGAGGGCGATTTACGAGCAGTACTTC.

The rearrangement uses TRBV18 and TRBJ2-1; TRBD1 aligns across 9 bases. Germline V CDR1 and CDR2: KGHSH, LQKENI. The CDR3 is made up of 13 amino acids. The J segment lost 7 bases and the V segment lost 4 bases, leaving 2 bases of the junction unmatched. The DNA of the CDR3 is TGTGCCAGCTCACGGGGACAGGGAAATGAGCAGTTCTTC. Its translation: CASSRGQGNEQFF.

The CDR3 here is CASSEGGLVTGELFF. CDR3 nucleotides: TGTGCCAGCAGTGAAGGGGGGCTGGTCACCGGGGAGCTGTTTTTT. J is TRBJ2-2 and V is TRBV2, with D perhaps matching TRBD1 (6 bases). Germline V gene sequence: CDR1 SNHLY, CDR2 FYNNEI. The CDR3 length is 15 residues. V was shortened by 1 base and J by 4 bases, with 10 bases between the two germline ends.

Concerning this clone itself: Distinct nucleotide sequences in the sample also encode this CDR3. The chain combines TRBV2 with TRBJ1-1, with D possibly matching TRBD1 (5 bases). The germline V and J ends were trimmed by 4 bases and 1 base, with 7 bases remaining between them. Germline CDR1 and CDR2: SNHLY and FYNNEI. The CDR3 has 13 amino acids. In DNA, the CDR3 is TGTGCCAGCAGTGTAAGGGGGAACACTGAAGCTTTCTTT. It encodes CASSVRGNTEAFF.

The chain couples TRBV6-2 or TRBV6-3 to TRBJ2-5; 9 bases are shared with TRBD2. V lost 4 bases, J lost 6 bases, and 6 bases stayed unmatched. Looked up from germline, CDR1 is MNHEY and CDR2 is SVGEGT. The CDR3 sequence is 14 residues long. For the CDR3, the DNA is TGTGCCAGCAGTTCCGGGGGACTAGCTCAGACCCAGTACTTC. Encoded protein: CASSSGGLAQTQYF.

V usage is TRBV4-3 and J usage is TRBJ2-4; 14 positions match TRBD2. V dropped 4 bases and J dropped 0; count of bases not matched to a gene: 11. CDR1 LGHNA and CDR2 YSLEER come from the germline V gene. The CDR3 runs to 20 residues. Here the CDR3 reads CASSRETGLAGELAKNIQYF. The CDR3 DNA reads TGCGCCAGCAGCCGCGAAACGGGACTAGCGGGGGAGTTAGCCAAAAACATTCAGTACTTC.

The chain has TRBV9 and TRBJ2-2, with TRBD2 identical over 13 bases. The V segment lost 0 bases and the J segment 4 bases; nucleotides outside the gene matches: 9. The CDR3 has 19 residues. In germline, CDR1 is SGDLS, CDR2 YYNGEE. CDR3 nucleotide sequence: TGTGCCAGCAGCGTAGCCGGGACTAGCGGGATAAGAGTCACCGGGGAGCTGTTTTTT. This encodes CASSVAGTSGIRVTGELFF.

This chain joins TRBV5-6 and TRBJ2-7; 12 bases fit TRBD2. The CDR3 covers 16 residues. V gave up 1 base and J gave up 5 bases; unmatched junction bases: 7. The germline CDR1 and CDR2 sequences are SGHDT and YYEEEE. CDR3 residues: CASSLILAGGWNEQYF. The CDR3 coding sequence is TGTGCCAGCAGCTTGATACTAGCGGGAGGTTGGAACGAGCAGTACTTC.

The chain links TRBV27 to TRBJ1-1; 12 nucleotides agree with TRBD1. Germline CDR1 reads MNHEY; CDR2 reads SMNVEV (reference sequence). The ends lost 6 bases at V and 3 bases at J; junction bases unmatched: 11. This CDR3 spans 17 amino acids. CDR3 region: CASRPGTGGFRDTEAFF. Written as DNA, the CDR3 is TGTGCCAGCAGACCCGGGACAGGGGGCTTTCGGGACACTGAAGCTTTCTTT.

This chain joins TRBV3-1 (or the pseudogene TRBV3-2) and TRBJ2-7; D remains ambiguous. Trimming stripped 0 bases from V and 6 bases from J, with 6 bases between. The CDR3 is made up of 12 amino acids. Germline-derived CDR1 and CDR2 are LGHDT and YNNKEL (reference sequence). CDR3 sequence reads: CASSQEFSEQYF. For the CDR3, the DNA is TGTGCCAGCAGCCAAGAATTTAGCGAGCAGTACTTC.

This clone came up a few times. The chain links TRBV19 to TRBJ1-2; D may be TRBD1 (5 bases). There are 13 residues in the CDR3. The germline V gene has CDR1 LNHDA and CDR2 SQIVND (reference sequence). Trimming took off 6 bases at V and 1 base at J, with 9 bases between the two ends. Here the CDR3 reads CASRTDNNYGYTF. The DNA of the CDR3 is TGTGCCAGTAGAACGGACAATAACTATGGCTACACCTTC.

V gene TRBV28 combines with J gene TRBJ1-1; 7 nucleotides line up with TRBD1. Per the germline V gene, CDR1 is MDHEN and CDR2 is SYDVKM. The V and J ends lost 8 bases and 4 bases, in that order; junction bases with no gene match: 7. The length of the CDR3 is 13 residues. CDR3 in DNA: TGTGCCAGCTTGGGGACAGTTGCCACTGAAGCTTTCTTT. This gives the protein CASLGTVATEAFF.

The chain employs TRBV21-1 and TRBJ1-4; TRBD1 is the table's D call and was not checked against the DNA. TRBV21-1 is a pseudogene locus. CDR3 length: 18 amino acids. The CDR3 coding sequence is TGTGCCAGCAGCAACCGGGACAGGGTGCTGGTAGCTAATGAAAAACTGTTTTTT. This translates into CASSNRDRVLVANEKLFF.

This clone was counted at least ten times. The genes are TRBV10-1 and TRBJ2-7; 9 bases align to TRBD1. Germline CDR1 is WNHNN and CDR2 is SYGVQD (reference sequence). V shed 4 bases and J 5 bases; nucleotides not matched to a gene: 6. The CDR3 covers 14 residues. CDR3 sequence reads: CASSGTGVDDEQYF. The CDR3 DNA reads TGCGCCAGCAGTGGGACAGGGGTTGACGACGAGCAGTACTTC.

The chain has TRBV6-1 and TRBJ2-3, with a possible D match to TRBD1 (5 bases). V gave up 3 bases and J gave up 6 bases, with 22 bases separating them. The CDR3 has 17 residues. CDR1 is MNHNS, CDR2 SASEGT, per germline. The CDR3 sequence: CASSDRVRKNHGDTQYF. The CDR3 DNA sequence: TGTGCCAGCAGTGACAGGGTTAGGAAGAATCACGGGGATACGCAGTATTTT.

The chain links TRBV25-1 to TRBJ2-3, with 12 bases identical to TRBD2. CDR1 is MGHDK and CDR2 is SYGVNS in the germline V gene. This CDR3 has 15 amino acids. Trimming cost V 7 bases and J 4 bases; bases outside gene matches: 6. The CDR3 spells CASTSSGGASDTQYF. Written as DNA, the CDR3 is TGTGCCAGCACTTCTAGCGGGGGGGCTTCAGATACGCAGTATTTT.

The chain combines TRBV6-2 or TRBV6-3 with TRBJ1-2; the D is unclear. V shed 5 bases and J shed 2 bases, with 12 bases lying between them. Germline lookup yields CDR1 MNHEY and CDR2 SVGEGT. The length of the CDR3 is 14 residues. The CDR3 is CASSPGVVNYGYTF. The DNA of the CDR3 is TGTGCCAGCAGTCCGGGAGTGGTGAACTATGGCTACACCTTC.

The CDR3 spells CAIRQGPEAKNIQYF. For the CDR3, the DNA is TGTGCCATCAGGCAGGGGCCTGAGGCCAAAAACATTCAGTACTTC. The V and J genes are TRBV10-3 and TRBJ2-4, with a tentative D call TRBD1 (6 bases). CDR1 is ENHRY and CDR2 is SYGVKD in the germline V gene. The CDR3 has 15 residues. V lost 6 bases and J lost 1, with 13 bases in between.

The CDR3 reads CASSPRQTEAFF. CDR3 coding DNA: TGTGCCAGCTCACCCCGACAGACTGAAGCTTTCTTT. The rearrangement uses TRBV18 and TRBJ1-1; TRBD1 is a possible D gene (5 bases). The germline CDR1 and CDR2 sequences are KGHSH and LQKENI. CDR3 length equals 12 residues. Trimming took 3 bases from V and 5 from J, leaving 7 bases between them.

This rearrangement joins TRBV28 to TRBJ1-1; D is unclear. CDR1 is MDHEN, CDR2 SYDVKM, per germline. The CDR3 runs to 15 residues. V was trimmed by 5 bases and J by 5 bases, leaving 18 bases between them. CDR3 amino acids: CASSRAAGEGTEAFF. The CDR3, as DNA: TGTGCCAGCAGTCGGGCCGCAGGAGAGGGAACTGAAGCTTTCTTT.

V usage is TRBV7-9 and J usage is TRBJ2-7; D gene ambiguous. Trimming stripped 1 base from V and 2 bases from J, with 12 bases between. The germline V gene has CDR1 SEHNR and CDR2 FQNEAQ (reference sequence). The CDR3 has 15 residues. The CDR3, as DNA: TGTGCCAGCAGCTTAGGCCGCGGTACACCCTACGAGCAGTACTTC. As protein: CASSLGRGTPYEQYF.

CDR3 in amino acids: CASSLSAGNYNEQFF. The DNA of the CDR3 is TGTGCCAGCAGCTTATCGGCAGGGAACTACAATGAGCAGTTCTTC. The rearrangement joins TRBV7-8 to TRBJ2-1; TRBD1 is a possible D gene (5 bases). This CDR3 is 15 amino acids long. V was shortened by 2 bases and J by 3 bases, with 11 bases between the two germline ends. Germline CDR1 and CDR2: SGHVS and FQNEAQ.

The chain employs TRBV27 and TRBJ2-1; 12 bases line up with TRBD1. The V and J ends lost 6 bases and 6 bases, in that order; junction bases with no gene match: 6. The CDR3 loop spans 15 amino acids. CDR1 and CDR2 (germline): MNHEY, SMNVEV (reference sequence). The CDR3: CASSSPGQGANEQFF. CDR3 nucleotide sequence: TGTGCCAGCAGCTCACCGGGACAGGGGGCCAATGAGCAGTTCTTC.

The rearrangement joins TRBV25-1 to TRBJ2-3, with D perhaps matching TRBD2 (5 bases). The germline V gene has CDR1 MGHDK and CDR2 SYGVNS. Trimming shortened V by 2 bases and J by 3 bases, and 15 bases separated the two germline ends. CDR3 length: 16 amino acids. CDR3 protein: CASSEGVLANTDTQYF. The CDR3 DNA follows: TGTGCCAGCAGTGAAGGGGTGTTAGCGAATACAGATACGCAGTATTTT.

V and J are TRBV7-2 and TRBJ1-6, with 7 bases matching TRBD1. The CDR3 totals 14 residues. Germline-derived CDR1 and CDR2 are SGHTA and FQGNSA. The trim removed 5 bases at V and 7 bases at J, leaving 5 bases unmatched. CDR3 nucleotide sequence: TGTGCCAGCAGCCCCGGGACAGCCAATTCACCCCTCCACTTT. Protein: CASSPGTANSPLHF.

The chain uses TRBV7-3 and TRBJ1-1; D not certain. Germline CDR1 and CDR2: SGHTA and FQGTGA. Deletions cut 4 bases from V and 2 bases from J, with 11 bases between. This CDR3 is 14 amino acids long. The CDR3 nucleotides read TGTGCCAGCAGCTCGGATGCAGGTAACACTGAAGCTTTCTTT. Translating it yields CASSSDAGNTEAFF.

The chain uses TRBV5-4 and TRBJ2-2; 9 bases are a match to TRBD1. Germline CDR1 is SGHNT and CDR2 is YYREEE (reference sequence). CDR3 size: 15 residues. V trimming: 4 bases; J trimming: 1 base; junction bases outside the gene matches: 2. The CDR3 here is CASSPGQGNTGELFF. Written as DNA, the CDR3 is TGTGCCAGCAGCCCGGGACAGGGGAACACCGGGGAGCTGTTTTTT.

The rearrangement links TRBV24-1 to TRBJ1-4; D is ambiguous. The CDR3 loop spans 15 amino acids. Per germline, CDR1 KGHDR and CDR2 SFDVKD. The V gene lost 7 bases and the J gene lost 0 bases, with 11 bases spanning the gap. CDR3 bases: TGTGCCACCAGCCCCCCGGAGGCAACTAATGAAAAACTGTTTTTT. Amino acids: CATSPPEATNEKLFF.

This chain connects TRBV9 to TRBJ2-7, with D maybe TRBD2 (6 bases). The ends were cut back, 0 bases at V and 3 bases at J, with 10 bases in the middle. The CDR3 extends over 14 amino acids. In germline, CDR1 is SGDLS, CDR2 YYNGEE. CDR3 sequence (DNA): TGTGCCAGCAGCGTAGGTAATAGCGGCTACGAGCAGTACTTC. Protein sequence: CASSVGNSGYEQYF.